A single sample is the source of the 30 T cell receptor beta chains below, sequenced in a study. The sorted Tregs were CD4+CD25+CD127-/low cells. One entry per CDR3 protein, called by TCRdb with MiXCR from the 5' RACE reads. The data show 4,500 to 6,000 distinct CDR3 sequences, with about two thirds seen just once and about 3.9% held by the top ten. Sequenced input: Tregs sorted from blood. Receptors were obtained from a female donor with breast cancer.

This CDR3 reads CASSYRGGGQETQYF. The CDR3 DNA sequence: TGTGCCAGCAGTTACCGCGGGGGGGGACAAGAGACCCAGTACTTC. V is TRBV6-1 and J is TRBJ2-5, with 9 bases matching TRBD2. This CDR3 has 15 amino acids. CDR1 MNHNS and CDR2 SASEGT come from the germline V gene. J was trimmed by 2 bases and V by 5 bases; bases with no gene match: 6.

The J gene is TRBJ2-7, the V gene TRBV6-1, with 7 bases fitting TRBD1. In germline, CDR1 is MNHNS, CDR2 SASEGT. With 2 bases clipped from V and 2 bases from J, the junction kept 3 bases outside the gene matches. The length of the CDR3 is 14 residues. The chain's CDR3 is CASSERQGAYEQYF. CDR3 in DNA: TGTGCCAGCAGTGAACGGCAGGGGGCCTACGAGCAGTACTTC.

The V and J genes are TRBV18 and TRBJ1-2, with TRBD1 matching over 7 bases. The CDR3 extends over 17 amino acids. The V segment lost 5 bases and the J segment 4 bases; nucleotides outside the gene matches: 16. CDR1 is KGHSH, CDR2 LQKENI, per germline. CDR3 nucleotide sequence: TGTGCCAGCTCAGGCCCGACAGGGCCCGAGGGCGGCTATGGCTACACCTTC. Protein sequence: CASSGPTGPEGGYGYTF. Full variable domain (missing parts from reference TRBV18 and TRBJ1-2): NAGVMQNPRHLVRRRGQEARLRCSPMKGHSHVYWYRQLPEEGLKFMVYLQKENIIDESGMPKERFSAEFPKEGPSILRIQQVVRGDSAAYFCASSGPTGPEGGYGYTFGSGTRLTVV.

The table lists this clonotype with a few counts. This rearrangement joins TRBV4-1 to TRBJ2-2, with TRBD1 identical over 8 bases. Trimming at V came to 3 bases and at J to 7 bases, leaving 10 bases not matched to a gene. The CDR3 length is 16 residues. CDR1 is MGHRA, CDR2 YSYEKL, per germline. CDR3 sequence: CASSHATGERFGELFF. CDR3 DNA: TGCGCCAGCAGCCACGCGACAGGGGAAAGGTTCGGGGAGCTGTTTTTT.

The rearrangement joins TRBV7-6 to TRBJ2-4, with TRBD2 matching over 9 bases. The CDR3 has 16 residues. The germline CDR1 and CDR2 sequences are SGHVS and FNYEAQ. Trimming removed 2 bases from V and 0 bases from J; junction bases left unmatched: 2. The CDR3 reads CASSLISGGAKNIQYF. As DNA, the CDR3 is TGTGCCAGCAGCTTAATTAGCGGGGGAGCCAAAAACATTCAGTACTTC.

The CDR3 protein is CASSSSPGTGVTEAFF. CDR3 in DNA: TGCGCCAGCAGTTCGAGTCCCGGGACAGGGGTCACTGAAGCTTTCTTT. The rearrangement uses TRBV5-1 and TRBJ1-1; TRBD1 matches at 10 bases. J lost 4 bases, V lost 5 bases, and 11 bases had no gene match. This CDR3 contains 16 residues. CDR1 and CDR2 (germline): SGHRS, YFSETQ.

This chain connects TRBV20-1 to TRBJ2-7; 11 positions agree with TRBD2. The V gene end was trimmed by 3 bases and the J gene end by 5 bases; junction bases not matched to a gene: 12. Germline loops: CDR1 DFQATT, CDR2 SNEGSKA (reference sequence). The CDR3 spans 16 residues. Written as DNA, the CDR3 is TGCAGTGCTAGTTCGATAGCGGGAGGGCCCGATGACGAGCAGTACTTC. This sequence encodes CSASSIAGGPDDEQYF.

This clonotype came up a few times. V and J are TRBV9 and TRBJ2-1; D is possibly TRBD2 (6 bases). The germline CDR1 and CDR2 sequences are SGDLS and YYNGEE. The CDR3 has 16 amino acids. V shed 3 bases and J shed 0 bases, with 13 bases lying between them. The CDR3 coding sequence is TGTGCCAGCAGCGCAGTCCCGGAGGGCTCCTACAATGAGCAGTTCTTC. Translation: CASSAVPEGSYNEQFF. Full variable domain (missing parts from reference TRBV9 and TRBJ2-1): DSGVTQTPKHLITATGQRVTLRCSPRSGDLSVYWYQQSLDQGLQFLIQYYNGEERAKGNILERFSAQQFPDLHSELNLSSLELGDSALYFCASSAVPEGSYNEQFFGPGTRLTVL.

The chain couples TRBV6-5 to TRBJ1-1, with 9 bases aligning to TRBD1. CDR1 MNHEY and CDR2 SVGAGI come from the germline V gene. With 0 bases clipped from V and 0 bases from J, the junction kept 2 bases outside the gene matches. There are 16 residues in the CDR3. The DNA of the CDR3 is TGTGCCAGCAGTTACTCGGGGACAGGGATGAACACTGAAGCTTTCTTT. Encoded protein: CASSYSGTGMNTEAFF.

V is TRBV7-8 and J is TRBJ2-5, with a weak D call TRBD1 (6 bases). CDR1 SGHVS and CDR2 FQNEAQ come from the germline V gene. The CDR3 sequence is 18 residues long. Trimming pared 5 bases from V and 0 bases from J, leaving 22 bases between. The CDR3 reads CASSARKGQNLYQETQYF. CDR3 nucleotide sequence: TGTGCCAGCAGCGCCAGAAAAGGACAGAACCTGTACCAAGAGACCCAGTACTTC. Based on the CDR3 plus reference TRBV7-8 and TRBJ2-5, the full variable domain is GAGVSQSPRYKVAKRGQDVALRCDPISGHVSLFWYQQALGQGPEFLTYFQNEAQLDKSGLPSDRFFAERPEGSVSTLKIQRTQQEDSAVYLCASSARKGQNLYQETQYFGPGTRLLVL.

This clonotype was recorded only once. Mismatch with germline at one junction end may stem from a read error. J is TRBJ2-7 and V is TRBV6-1; TRBD2 agrees at 13 bases. Germline CDR1 and CDR2: MNHNS and SASEGT. The CDR3 loop spans 15 amino acids. For the CDR3, the DNA is TGTGCCAGCAGTACACTAGCGGGGGGGACCTACGAGCAGCACTTC. Its translation: CASSTLAGGTYEQHF.

The chain is built from TRBV18 and TRBJ2-7; tentatively, D is TRBD2 (6 bases). V was shortened by 3 bases and J by 1 base, with 10 bases between the two germline ends. Germline CDR1 reads KGHSH; CDR2 reads LQKENI. CDR3 size: 14 residues. In DNA form, the CDR3 reads TGTGCCAGCTCACCCGGGGGTCCTTCCTACGAGCAGTACTTC. Translated: CASSPGGPSYEQYF.

The V call is TRBV12-5, the J call TRBJ2-7, with TRBD2 matching over 7 bases. J gave up 0 bases and V 1 base, and 9 bases lay outside the gene matches. Germline-derived CDR1 and CDR2 are LGHNT and FRNRAP. This CDR3 region has 17 residues. The CDR3 region is CASGLGSPGGDSYEQYF. The CDR3 DNA is TGTGCTAGTGGTTTGGGGAGCCCGGGGGGAGACTCCTACGAGCAGTACTTC.

This chain joins TRBV4-1 and TRBJ2-3; 13 bases agree with TRBD2. Germline loops: CDR1 MGHRA, CDR2 YSYEKL. Trimming took 4 bases from V and 3 from J; bases not matched to a gene: 7. This CDR3 spans 17 amino acids. The CDR3 region has the DNA TGCGCCAGCAGCCTCGGACTAGCGGGAGTCGGTACAGATACGCAGTATTTT. This sequence encodes CASSLGLAGVGTDTQYF.

This clonotype was seen only a few times. The chain recombines TRBV6-5 with TRBJ2-7; D might be TRBD2 (5 bases). The CDR3 totals 13 residues. From germline, CDR1 is MNHEY and CDR2 SVGAGI. Trimming took off 2 bases at V and 2 bases at J, with 7 bases between the two ends. The CDR3 is CASSYDGTYEQYF. CDR3 DNA sequence: TGTGCCAGCAGTTACGACGGGACCTACGAGCAGTACTTC.

The CDR3 sequence is CAISRGPEQYF. In nucleotides, the CDR3 is TGTGCCATCAGTCGAGGGCCCGAGCAGTACTTC. The chain carries TRBV10-3 and TRBJ2-7; D is possibly TRBD2 (5 bases). The germline V gene encodes CDR1 ENHRY and CDR2 SYGVKD. This CDR3 is 11 amino acids long. With 5 bases removed from V and 6 bases from J, the gap between germline ends came to 8 bases.

The chain recombines TRBV5-8 with TRBJ2-7, with 12 bases aligning to TRBD1. CDR3 length equals 17 residues. The germline V gene has CDR1 SGHTS and CDR2 YDEGEE. The V and J ends lost 3 bases and 7 bases, in that order; junction bases with no gene match: 14. As DNA, the CDR3 is TGTGCCAGCAGCTCCTCCGACCCGGGACAGGGGGCTCATGAGCAGTACTTC. Protein: CASSSSDPGQGAHEQYF.

In its sample, this clonotype was seen once. This chain uses TRBV6-5 with TRBJ2-7, with 11 bases aligning to TRBD1. V was clipped by 5 bases and J by 5 bases; unmatched bases: 8. Germline values: CDR1 MNHEY, CDR2 SVGAGI. This CDR3 is 15 amino acids long. CDR3 in DNA: TGTGCCAGCAGTCGGTTCGGACAGGGGGCCCACGAGCAGTACTTC. Protein sequence: CASSRFGQGAHEQYF.

The V call is TRBV27, the J call TRBJ2-7; D is ambiguous. The V end was cut by 3 bases, the J end by 2 bases, with 11 bases between. The CDR3 sequence is 14 residues long. CDR1 is MNHEY, CDR2 SMNVEV, per germline (reference sequence). The CDR3 nucleotides read TGTGCCAGCAGTTTTACCTCGGCAGCCTACGAGCAGTACTTC. Translated, it gives CASSFTSAAYEQYF.

This clonotype was detected a few times. The V gene is TRBV27, the J gene TRBJ2-3, with TRBD2 matching 7 bases. The CDR3 consists of 16 residues. The germline V gene has CDR1 MNHEY and CDR2 SMNVEV (reference sequence). The J segment lost 4 bases and the V segment lost 7 bases, leaving 14 bases of the junction unmatched. For the CDR3, the DNA is TGTGCCAGCACCGAGATTGGGGGAGGGCCAGCAGATACGCAGTATTTT. Translation gives CASTEIGGGPADTQYF.

The CDR3 nucleotides are TGTGCCAGCCAGGTCAGGGGGAACTACGAGCAGTACTTC. It is translated as CASQVRGNYEQYF. The J gene is TRBJ2-7, the V gene TRBV7-9, with TRBD1 identical over 7 bases. Germline-derived CDR1 and CDR2 are SEHNR and FQNEAQ (reference sequence). V lost 8 bases to trimming and J lost 3 bases; unmatched junction nucleotides: 7. This CDR3 contains 13 residues.

The chain joins TRBV5-1 to TRBJ1-6; a weak D match, TRBD1 (5 bases). CDR1 and CDR2 (germline): SGHRS, YFSETQ. V was trimmed by 0 bases and J by 10 bases, leaving 14 bases between them. The CDR3 loop spans 15 amino acids. The CDR3 reads CASSLEGTGRSPLHF. The CDR3 coding sequence is TGCGCCAGCAGCTTGGAGGGCACAGGTCGCTCACCCCTCCACTTT.

This chain joins TRBV20-1 and TRBJ2-1; D is unresolved. The V end lost 1 base, the J end lost 10 bases, and 20 bases lay between the germline ends. CDR1 DFQATT and CDR2 SNEGSKA come from the germline V gene (reference sequence). The CDR3 runs 15 residues. CDR3 loop: CSARVWSESALEQFF. In DNA form, the CDR3 reads TGCAGTGCTAGAGTGTGGTCTGAATCCGCGTTGGAGCAGTTCTTC.

The rearrangement joins TRBV9 to TRBJ2-1; D may be TRBD1 or TRBD2 (5 bases each). Per germline, CDR1 SGDLS and CDR2 YYNGEE. The CDR3 runs 14 residues. V was trimmed by 7 bases and J by 4 bases, leaving 15 bases between them. Here the CDR3 reads CASQHGTIYNEQFF. Written as DNA, the CDR3 is TGTGCCAGCCAACACGGGACGATATACAATGAGCAGTTCTTC.

V and J are TRBV4-1 and TRBJ1-2; 9 bases are a match to TRBD1. Germline CDR1 MGHRA, CDR2 YSYEKL. V lost 1 base, J lost 6 bases, and 0 bases stayed unmatched. This CDR3 is built from 13 residues. CDR3 amino acids: CASSQGTGDGYTF. Written as DNA, the CDR3 is TGCGCCAGCAGCCAAGGGACAGGGGATGGCTACACCTTC.

The chain employs TRBV7-2 and TRBJ1-1; D is unresolved. The CDR3 totals 14 residues. Between the trimmed V and J ends, which lost 1 base and 0 bases, there was a span of 6 bases. CDR1 and CDR2 from the germline V gene are SGHTA and FQGNSA. CDR3 loop: CASSLGSMNTEAFF. For the CDR3, the DNA is TGTGCCAGCAGCTTAGGCAGCATGAACACTGAAGCTTTCTTT.

This chain joins TRBV6-1 and TRBJ1-5; 8 nucleotides agree with TRBD1. Trimming at V came to 6 bases and at J to 6 bases, leaving 10 bases not matched to a gene. CDR1 and CDR2 (germline): MNHNS, SASEGT. The CDR3 length is 15 residues. For the CDR3, the DNA is TGTGCCAGCAGCCGCCCCAGGGGGCTAGGTCAGCCCCAGCATTTT. Translation gives CASSRPRGLGQPQHF.

The chain uses TRBV4-1 and TRBJ2-1; D is unresolved. The CDR3 totals 17 residues. Germline values: CDR1 MGHRA, CDR2 YSYEKL. Trimming stripped 0 bases from V and 2 bases from J, with 14 bases between. CDR3 protein: CASSQDIWRGAYNEQFF. CDR3 sequence (DNA): TGCGCCAGCAGCCAAGATATCTGGAGAGGAGCCTACAATGAGCAGTTCTTC.

This sequence joins TRBV28 and TRBJ2-1; D remains unclear. Germline CDR1 is MDHEN and CDR2 is SYDVKM. V shed 4 bases and J shed 6 bases, with 4 bases lying between them. CDR3 length equals 11 residues. The CDR3 reads CASSYRNEQFF. The CDR3 bases are TGTGCCAGCAGTTACCGCAATGAGCAGTTCTTC.

For this clonotype: Here the CDR3 omits its conserved ending phenylalanine or tryptophan, so a read error is the likely source. CDR3 DNA: TGTGCCAGCAGCCCTTACATGGGGCCCGGGGAGCTGTTTCTT. This sequence encodes CASSPYMGPGELFL. The V call is TRBV9, the J call TRBJ2-2; a possible D gene is TRBD1 (5 bases). Trimming pared 4 bases from V and 6 bases from J, leaving 13 bases between. This CDR3 region has 14 residues. Germline V gives CDR1 SGDLS, CDR2 YYNGEE.